This T cell receptor (beta chain) was recovered during a study of identical twins. Findings of the study overall: An excess of low generation probability was shown by twin-shared out-of-frame alpha sequences. In monozygotic twins, models underestimated the sharing of out-of-frame TCR alpha. Rather than following the same donors, the conclusions depended on cross-sectional statistical analysis.

Remarks on this clonotype: Its target is unknown.

It was template switching that added a universal primer site, and there were unique molecular identifiers on the cDNA. A single record per CDR3 protein comes from TCRdb applying MiXCR to the 5' RACE reads. The sample has around 280,000 distinct CDR3 sequences; roughly 8.6% are singletons. The same specimen was also included in a second study, on yellow fever vaccine responses in identical twins.

Sequencing was carried out using memory (CD45RO+) T cells sorted from blood. The clonotype was recovered from a woman aged 18-29 years in good health.

The CDR3 DNA sequence: TGTGCCAGCAGCCCTACAGGGGGTATCTCACCCCTCCACTTT. Amino acids: CASSPTGGISPLHF. The chain has TRBV27 and TRBJ1-6, with TRBD1 identical over 8 bases. The CDR3 runs 14 residues. CDR1 and CDR2 from the germline V gene are MNHEY and SMNVEV (reference sequence). J gave up 10 bases and V 6 bases, and 8 bases lay outside the gene matches.